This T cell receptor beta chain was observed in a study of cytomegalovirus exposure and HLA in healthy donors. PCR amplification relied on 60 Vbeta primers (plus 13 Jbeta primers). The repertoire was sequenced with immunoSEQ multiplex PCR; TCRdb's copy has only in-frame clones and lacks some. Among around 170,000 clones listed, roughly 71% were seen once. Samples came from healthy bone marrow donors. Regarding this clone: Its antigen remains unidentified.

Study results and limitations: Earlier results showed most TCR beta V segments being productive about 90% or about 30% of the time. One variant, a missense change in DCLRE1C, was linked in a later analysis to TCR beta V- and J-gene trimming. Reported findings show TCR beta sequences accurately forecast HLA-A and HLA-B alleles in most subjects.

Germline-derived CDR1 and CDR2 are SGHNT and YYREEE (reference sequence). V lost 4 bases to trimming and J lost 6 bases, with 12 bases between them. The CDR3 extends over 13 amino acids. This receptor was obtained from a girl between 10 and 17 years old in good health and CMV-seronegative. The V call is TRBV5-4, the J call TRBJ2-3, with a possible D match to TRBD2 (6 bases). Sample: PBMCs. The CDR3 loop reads CASSIGGGDTQYF. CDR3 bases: TGTGCCAGCAGCATCGGTGGGGGGGATACGCAGTATTTT.